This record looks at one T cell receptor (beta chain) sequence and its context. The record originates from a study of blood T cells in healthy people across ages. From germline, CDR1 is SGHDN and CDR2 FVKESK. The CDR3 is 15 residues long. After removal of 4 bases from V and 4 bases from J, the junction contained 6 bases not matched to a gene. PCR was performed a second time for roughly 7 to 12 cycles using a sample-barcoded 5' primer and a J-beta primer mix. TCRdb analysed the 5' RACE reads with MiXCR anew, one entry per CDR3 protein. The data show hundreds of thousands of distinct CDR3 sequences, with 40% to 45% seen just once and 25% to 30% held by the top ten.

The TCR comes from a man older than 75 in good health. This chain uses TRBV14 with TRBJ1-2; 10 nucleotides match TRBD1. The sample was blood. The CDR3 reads CASSRTGGIPYGYTF. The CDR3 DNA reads TGTGCCAGCAGCCGGACAGGGGGGATCCCCTATGGCTACACCTTC.